Listed below are T cell receptor beta chains from one sample, sequenced in a study of blood T cells in healthy people across ages. TCRdb itself ran the 5' RACE reads through MiXCR, one entry per CDR3 protein. The sample has about 650,000 distinct CDR3 sequences, approximately 29% seen once; the top ten hold 15%. The sequencing sample was made of blood. These receptors were obtained from a woman aged 80 or over in good health. The CDR3 runs from the conserved cysteine through the conserved F or W. A D gene is named only where the DNA matches it firmly. Clone sizes are given selectively: once, few, many, or a class where the clone is expanded.

>many|TRBJ2-1|TRBV7-3|NA
TGTGCCAGCAGCCCTATAGGGGGCGCGGGATACAATGAGCAGTTCTTC
CASSPIGGAGYNEQFF
>NA|TRBJ2-6|TRBV4-1|NA
TGCGCCAGCAGCCAACCGGACACCTCTGGGGCCAACGTCCTGACTTTC
CASSQPDTSGANVLTF
>many|TRBJ2-7|TRBV7-2|NA
TGTGCCAGCAGCTTACGGACGGCGGGGTACGAGCAGTACTTC
CASSLRTAGYEQYF
>few|TRBJ1-2|TRBV11-2|NA
TGTGCCAGCAGCTCCCCCCGCGGGCCGATGAGTGGCTACACCTTC
CASSSPRGPMSGYTF
>many|TRBJ2-7|TRBV15|NA
TGTGCCACCAGCCACGGCGGGGATTCCTACGAGCAGTACTTC
CATSHGGDSYEQYF
>many|TRBJ2-5|TRBV2|NA
TGTGCCAGCGGGACTGTGGGGACCCAGTACTTC
CASGTVGTQYF
>NA|TRBJ1-2|TRBV12-3/TRBV12-4|NA
TGTGCCAGCACCATGACGGATAACTATGGCTACACCTTC
CASTMTDNYGYTF
>once|TRBJ2-3|TRBV12-3/TRBV12-4|TRBD2
TGTGCCAGCAGTTTAGCCCGAGTAGCGGGGGACACAGATACGCAGTATTTT
CASSLARVAGDTDTQYF
>NA|TRBJ1-4|TRBV12-3/TRBV12-4|NA
TGTGCCAGCAGTTTGGGACTAGTTAGGGAAAAACTGTTTTTT
CASSLGLVREKLFF
>many|TRBJ2-3|TRBV2|TRBD2
TGTGCCAGCAGTGAAGCCGGGGGGGCCCTTGATACGCAGTATTTT
CASSEAGGALDTQYF
>many|TRBJ2-3|TRBV7-2|NA
TGTGCCAGCAGCTTAGTGAGGGGGGGGAGAGATACGCAGTATTTT
CASSLVRGGRDTQYF
>NA|TRBJ1-1|TRBV6-5|NA
TGTGCCACCAGCGGTCGGGACAACACTGAAGCTTTCTTT
CATSGRDNTEAFF
>many|TRBJ2-7|TRBV30|NA
TGTGCCTGGAGGAAACAGGAGTTCTACGAGCAGTACTTC
CAWRKQEFYEQYF
>NA|TRBJ1-1|TRBV6-2/TRBV6-3|TRBD1
TGTGCCAGCAGTTACCTCGGACAGGGGACTGAAGCTTTCTTT
CASSYLGQGTEAFF
>NA|TRBJ1-4|TRBV7-2|NA
TGTGCCAGCAGCTCCTGGACGGGCGAAAAACTGTTTTTT
CASSSWTGEKLFF
>NA|TRBJ1-5|TRBV20-1|TRBD1
TGCAGTGTTATGGGACAGGGCGTCCAGCCCCAGCATTTT
CSVMGQGVQPQHF
>NA|TRBJ2-3|TRBV7-8|NA
TGTGCCAGCACCAAAGTAGGGGGTGCGGGAATAGATACGCAGTATTTT
CASTKVGGAGIDTQYF
>many|TRBJ2-5|TRBV20-1|TRBD1
TGCAGTGCTATCGGGACAGGGCAAGAGACCCAGTACTTC
CSAIGTGQETQYF
>NA|TRBJ1-6|TRBV6-5|NA
TGTGCCAGCAGTATGAAAACGAATTCACCCCTCCACTTT
CASSMKTNSPLHF
>few|TRBJ1-1|TRBV20-1|NA
TGCAGTGCTAGAGAAGAGATAGGCCGGGGGTTAGCTTTCTTT
CSAREEIGRGLAFF